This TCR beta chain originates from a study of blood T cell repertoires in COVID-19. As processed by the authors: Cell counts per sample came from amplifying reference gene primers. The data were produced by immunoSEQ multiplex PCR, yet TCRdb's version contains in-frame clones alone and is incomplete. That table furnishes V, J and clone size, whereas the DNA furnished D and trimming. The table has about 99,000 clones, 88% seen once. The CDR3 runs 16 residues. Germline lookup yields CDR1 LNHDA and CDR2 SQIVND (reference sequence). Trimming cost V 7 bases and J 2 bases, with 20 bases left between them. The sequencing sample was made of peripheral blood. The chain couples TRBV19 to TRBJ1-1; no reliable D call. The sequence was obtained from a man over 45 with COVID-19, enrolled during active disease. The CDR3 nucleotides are TGTGCCAGTACCCAACCCCGGGGATTCTATAACACTGAAGCTTTCTTT. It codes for CASTQPRGFYNTEAFF.